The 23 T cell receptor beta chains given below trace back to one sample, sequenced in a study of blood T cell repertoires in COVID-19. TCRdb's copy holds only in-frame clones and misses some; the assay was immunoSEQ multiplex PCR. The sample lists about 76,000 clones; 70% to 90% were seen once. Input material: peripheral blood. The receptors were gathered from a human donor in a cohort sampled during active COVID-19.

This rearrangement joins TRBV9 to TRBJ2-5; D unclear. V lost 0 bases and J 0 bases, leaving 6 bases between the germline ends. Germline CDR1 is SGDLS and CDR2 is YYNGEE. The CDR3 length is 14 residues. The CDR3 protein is CASSVDSYQETQYF. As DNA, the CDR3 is TGTGCCAGCAGCGTAGATTCTTACCAAGAGACCCAGTACTTC.

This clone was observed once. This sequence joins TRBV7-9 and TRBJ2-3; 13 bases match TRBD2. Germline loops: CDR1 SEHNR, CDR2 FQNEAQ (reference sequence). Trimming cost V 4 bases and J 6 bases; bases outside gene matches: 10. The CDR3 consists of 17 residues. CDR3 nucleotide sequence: TGTGCCAGCAGCTCAGGACTAGCGGGGGTTGTTTCGGATACGCAGTATTTT. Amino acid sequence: CASSSGLAGVVSDTQYF.

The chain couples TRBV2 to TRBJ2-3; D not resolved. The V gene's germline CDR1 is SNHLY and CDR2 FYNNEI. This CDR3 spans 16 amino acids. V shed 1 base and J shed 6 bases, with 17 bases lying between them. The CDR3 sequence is CASSEGHLKVRDTQYF. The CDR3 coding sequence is TGTGCCAGCAGTGAAGGTCACTTAAAGGTGAGGGATACGCAGTATTTT. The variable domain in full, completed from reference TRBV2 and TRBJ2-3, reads EPEVTQTPSHQVTQMGQEVILRCVPISNHLYFYWYRQILGQKVEFLVSFYNNEISEKSEIFDDQFSVERPDGSNFTLKIRSTKLEDSAMYFCASSEGHLKVRDTQYFGPGTRLTVL.

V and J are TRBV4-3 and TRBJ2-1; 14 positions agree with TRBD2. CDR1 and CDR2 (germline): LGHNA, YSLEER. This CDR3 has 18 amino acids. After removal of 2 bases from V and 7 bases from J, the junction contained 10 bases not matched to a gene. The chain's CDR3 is CASSQPRTSGGSGNEQFF. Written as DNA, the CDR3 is TGCGCCAGCAGCCAACCCCGGACTAGCGGGGGGTCGGGGAATGAGCAGTTCTTC.

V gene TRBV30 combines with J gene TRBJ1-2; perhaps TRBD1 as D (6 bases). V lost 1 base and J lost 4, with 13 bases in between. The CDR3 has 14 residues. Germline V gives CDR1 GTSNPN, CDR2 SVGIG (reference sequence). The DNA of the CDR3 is TGTGCCTGGAGTGAGGGAGGGGGGATCTATGGCTACACCTTC. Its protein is CAWSEGGGIYGYTF.

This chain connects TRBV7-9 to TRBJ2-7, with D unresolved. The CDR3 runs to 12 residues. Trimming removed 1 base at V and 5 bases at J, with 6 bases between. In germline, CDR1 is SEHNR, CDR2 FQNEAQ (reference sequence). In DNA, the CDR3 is TGTGCCAGCAGCTTAGTACGAGACGAGCAGTACTTC. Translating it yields CASSLVRDEQYF. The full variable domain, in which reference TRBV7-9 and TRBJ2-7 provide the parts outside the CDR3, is DTGVSQNPRHKITKRGQNVTFRCDPISEHNRLYWYRQTLGQGPEFLTYFQNEAQLEKSRLLSDRFSAERPKGSFSTLEIQRTEQGDSAMYLCASSLVRDEQYFGPGTRLTVT.

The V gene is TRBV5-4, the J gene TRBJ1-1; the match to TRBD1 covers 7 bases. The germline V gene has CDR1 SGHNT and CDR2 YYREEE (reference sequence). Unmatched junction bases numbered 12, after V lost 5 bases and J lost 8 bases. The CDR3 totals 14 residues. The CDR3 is CASSRPVGDREAFF. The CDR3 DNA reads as TGTGCCAGCAGTCGCCCTGTGGGGGACAGAGAAGCTTTCTTT.

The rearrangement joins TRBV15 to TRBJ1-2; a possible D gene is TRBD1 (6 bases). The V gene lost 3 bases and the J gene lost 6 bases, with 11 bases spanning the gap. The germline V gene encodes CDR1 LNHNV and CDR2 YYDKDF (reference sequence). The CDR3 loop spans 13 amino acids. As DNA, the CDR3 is TGTGCCACCAGCAGGCCAGGGGTTCATGGCTACACCTTC. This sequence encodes CATSRPGVHGYTF. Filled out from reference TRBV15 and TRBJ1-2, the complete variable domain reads DAMVIQNPRYQVTQFGKPVTLSCSQTLNHNVMYWYQQKSSQAPKLLFHYYDKDFNNEADTPDNFQSRRPNTSFCFLDIRSPGLGDTAMYLCATSRPGVHGYTFGSGTRLTVV.

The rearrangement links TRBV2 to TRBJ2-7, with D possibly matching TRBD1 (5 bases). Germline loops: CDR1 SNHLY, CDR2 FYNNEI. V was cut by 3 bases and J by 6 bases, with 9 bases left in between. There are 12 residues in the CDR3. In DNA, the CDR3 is TGTGCCAGCAGTGACCGGACATCCGAGCAGTACTTC. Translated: CASSDRTSEQYF.

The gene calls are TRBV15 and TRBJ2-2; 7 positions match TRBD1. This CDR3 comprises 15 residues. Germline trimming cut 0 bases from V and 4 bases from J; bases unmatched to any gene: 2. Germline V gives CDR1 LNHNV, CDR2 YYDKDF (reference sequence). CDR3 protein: CATSRETGITGELFF. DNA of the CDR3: TGTGCCACCAGCAGAGAGACAGGGATCACCGGGGAGCTGTTTTTT.

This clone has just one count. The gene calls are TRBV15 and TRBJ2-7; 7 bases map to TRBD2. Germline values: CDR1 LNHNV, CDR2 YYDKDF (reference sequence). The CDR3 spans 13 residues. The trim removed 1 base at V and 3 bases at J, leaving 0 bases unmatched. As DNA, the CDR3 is TGTGCCACCAGCAGAGGGGACTACTACGAGCAGTACTTC. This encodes CATSRGDYYEQYF.

CDR3 amino acids: CASSPNRGANYGYTF. DNA of the CDR3: TGTGCCAGCAGCCCGAACCGGGGAGCTAACTATGGCTACACCTTC. The chain links TRBV11-3 to TRBJ1-2; D gene unclear. CDR1 and CDR2 (germline): SGHNT, YENEEA. The CDR3 is made up of 15 amino acids. Trimming shortened V by 5 bases and J by 0 bases, and 13 bases separated the two germline ends.

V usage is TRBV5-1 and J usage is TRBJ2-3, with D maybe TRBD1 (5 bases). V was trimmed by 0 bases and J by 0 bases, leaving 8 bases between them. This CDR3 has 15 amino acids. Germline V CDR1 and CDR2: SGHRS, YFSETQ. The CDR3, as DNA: TGCGCCAGCAGCTTGGGGGGCCCTAGCACAGATACGCAGTATTTT. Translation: CASSLGGPSTDTQYF.

The CDR3 bases are TGTGCCAGCAGCTCATCAGGGGTGGAGACCCAGTACTTC. It is translated as CASSSSGVETQYF. V gene TRBV7-9 combines with J gene TRBJ2-5; perhaps TRBD1 as D (6 bases). This CDR3 has 13 residues. V was trimmed by 4 bases and J by 5 bases, leaving 11 bases between them. Per germline, CDR1 SEHNR and CDR2 FQNEAQ (reference sequence). The entire variable domain, with the rest obtained from reference TRBV7-9 and TRBJ2-5, is as follows: DTGVSQNPRHKITKRGQNVTFRCDPISEHNRLYWYRQTLGQGPEFLTYFQNEAQLEKSRLLSDRFSAERPKGSFSTLEIQRTEQGDSAMYLCASSSSGVETQYFGPGTRLLVL.

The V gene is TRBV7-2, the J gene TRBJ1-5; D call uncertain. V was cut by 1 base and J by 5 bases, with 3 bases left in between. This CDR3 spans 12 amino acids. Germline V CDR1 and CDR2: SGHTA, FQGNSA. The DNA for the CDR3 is TGTGCCAGCAGCTTAGACTATCAGCCCCAGCATTTT. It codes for CASSLDYQPQHF.

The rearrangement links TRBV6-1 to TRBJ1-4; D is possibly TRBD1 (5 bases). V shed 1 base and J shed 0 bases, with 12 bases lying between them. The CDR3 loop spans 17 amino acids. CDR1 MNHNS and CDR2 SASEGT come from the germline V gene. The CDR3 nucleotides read TGTGCCAGCAGTGAAGGACAGAATCCTGCAACTAATGAAAAACTGTTTTTT. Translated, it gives CASSEGQNPATNEKLFF.

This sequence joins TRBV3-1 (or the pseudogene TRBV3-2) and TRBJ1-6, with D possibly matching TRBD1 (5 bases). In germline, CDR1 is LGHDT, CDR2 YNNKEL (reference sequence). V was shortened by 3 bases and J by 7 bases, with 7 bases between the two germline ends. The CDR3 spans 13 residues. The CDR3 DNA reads TGTGCCAGCAGCCAGACAGTGAATTCACCCCTCCACTTT. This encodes CASSQTVNSPLHF.

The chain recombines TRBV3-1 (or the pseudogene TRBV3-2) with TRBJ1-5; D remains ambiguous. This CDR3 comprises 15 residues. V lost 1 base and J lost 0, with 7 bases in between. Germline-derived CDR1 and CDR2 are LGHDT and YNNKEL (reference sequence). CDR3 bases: TGTGCCAGCAGCCAAGGACCGGGTAGCAATCAGCCCCAGCATTTT. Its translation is CASSQGPGSNQPQHF.

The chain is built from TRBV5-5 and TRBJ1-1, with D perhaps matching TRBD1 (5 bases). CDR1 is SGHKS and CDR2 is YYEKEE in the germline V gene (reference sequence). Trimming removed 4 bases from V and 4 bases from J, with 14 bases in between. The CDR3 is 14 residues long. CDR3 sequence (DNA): TGTGCCAGCAGCCTAGTGGGGCCTGGCACTGAAGCTTTCTTT. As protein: CASSLVGPGTEAFF.

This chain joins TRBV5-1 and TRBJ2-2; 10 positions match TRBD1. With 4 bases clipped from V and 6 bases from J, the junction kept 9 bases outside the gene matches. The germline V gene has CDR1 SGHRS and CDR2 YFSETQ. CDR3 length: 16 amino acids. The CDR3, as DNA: TGCGCCAGCAGCCCCCGGGACAGGGGATTGGCCGGGGAGCTGTTTTTT. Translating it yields CASSPRDRGLAGELFF.

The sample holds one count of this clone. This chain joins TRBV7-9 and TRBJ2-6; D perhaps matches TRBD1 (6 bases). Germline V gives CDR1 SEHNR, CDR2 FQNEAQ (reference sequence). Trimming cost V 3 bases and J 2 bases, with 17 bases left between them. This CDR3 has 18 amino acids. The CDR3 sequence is CASSFPSRGETGANVLTF. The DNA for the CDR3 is TGTGCCAGCAGCTTCCCCAGCAGGGGAGAAACTGGGGCCAACGTCCTGACTTTC.

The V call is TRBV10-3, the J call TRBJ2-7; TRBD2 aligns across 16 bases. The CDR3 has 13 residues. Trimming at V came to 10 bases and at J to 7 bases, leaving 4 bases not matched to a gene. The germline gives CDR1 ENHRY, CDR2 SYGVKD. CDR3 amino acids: CATGTSGRVEQYF. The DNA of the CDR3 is TGTGCCACCGGGACTAGCGGGAGGGTGGAGCAGTACTTC.

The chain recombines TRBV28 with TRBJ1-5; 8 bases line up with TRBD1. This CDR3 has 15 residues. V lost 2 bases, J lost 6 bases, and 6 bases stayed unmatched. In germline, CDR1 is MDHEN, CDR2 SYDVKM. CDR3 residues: CASSLPRGPGQPQHF. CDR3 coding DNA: TGTGCCAGCAGTTTACCCAGGGGGCCAGGTCAGCCCCAGCATTTT.